These T cell receptor beta chains were read from a single sample in a study of T cell repertoires in cytomegalovirus infection. Their antigens are not known. MiXCR was run by TCRdb on the reads, yielding one entry per CDR3 protein. This sample has roughly 500,000 distinct CDR3 sequences, with roughly 42% found just once. This material consisted of cultured PBMCs, taken from culture after CMV antigen stimulation. These receptors came from a human donor in good health (CMV status not recorded). Some clones in this sample may be carry-over from other donors' samples. CDR3s include the opening cysteine and the closing phenylalanine or tryptophan. A D gene is named only where the DNA matches it firmly. Clone sizes are given selectively: once, few, many, or a class where the clone is expanded.

v_gene	d_gene	abundance	j_gene	CDR3aa
TRBV29-1	TRBD1	-	TRBJ1-2	CSVEEVSSIQGANYGYTF
TRBV7-4	-	-	TRBJ2-3	CASSCDPHTDTQYF
TRBV7-9	TRBD1	few	TRBJ1-2	CATGGTENRYTF
TRBV9	TRBD1	few	TRBJ2-1	CASSVGGTGLNEQFF
TRBV20-1	TRBD1	-	TRBJ2-7	CSARSRVGSPGQGVYEQYF
TRBV15	-	-	TRBJ2-2	CATSRDQGTTGELFF
TRBV7-2	-	few	TRBJ1-6	CASSLDQNSPLHF
TRBV7-9	-	-	TRBJ1-3	CASSSRTALTPITLRNTIYF
TRBV7-8	-	few	TRBJ2-2	CASSKRTGLSPNTGELFF
TRBV7-9	TRBD2	-	TRBJ2-1	CASRGAGTYNEQFF
TRBV6-2/TRBV6-3	TRBD2	few	TRBJ2-1	CASRSGTSSGNEQFF
TRBV5-1	-	few	TRBJ2-7	CASSLAGPSGEQYF
TRBV7-6	-	few	TRBJ2-1	CASSLYRNEQFF
TRBV6-5	TRBD2	-	TRBJ2-3	CASSYTQGLAGPPRNMQYF
TRBV6-5	-	few	TRBJ2-1	CASSRDLYNEQFF
TRBV6-5	-	-	TRBJ2-1	CASSLGYSSYNEQFF
TRBV28	-	-	TRBJ1-1	CASRQTGNTEAFF
TRBV7-2	-	few	TRBJ2-5	CASSQGGNQETQYF
TRBV2	TRBD1	-	TRBJ1-5	CASSGQGLWQPQHF
TRBV7-9	-	few	TRBJ1-1	CASSPITVGAEAFF
TRBV4-3	-	-	TRBJ2-1	CASSQVWRPGEQFF
TRBV7-2	-	-	TRBJ1-4	CASSSYNNEKLFF
TRBV7-2	-	-	TRBJ1-3	CASSFRNTIYF
TRBV4-1	-	-	TRBJ1-1	CASSQEPPPGNTEAFF
TRBV4-1	-	-	TRBJ2-7	CASSQEVTRASGEQYF
TRBV7-9	-	-	TRBJ2-3	CASSKKGDTQYF
TRBV4-1	-	-	TRBJ2-5	CASSQDRVIAAQETQYF
TRBV6-1	TRBD2	few	TRBJ2-3	CASSEVGSGGAEDTQYF